Listed below are T cell receptor beta chains from one sample, sequenced in a study of T cell responses to AZD1222 COVID-19 vaccine. Produced via immunoSEQ multiplex PCR; TCRdb's table is partial and in-frame only. Seen here are approximately 69,000 clones, over 65% observed once, and the top ten hold approximately 23%. This sample comprised peripheral blood, obtained 28 days after the second AZD1222 dose. The receptors here all came from an adult who received the AZD1222 COVID-19 vaccine. Each CDR3 is given with its conserved first and last residue. D genes are given only for firm matches. Clone size is not always given. Where it is, it says once, few, many or a class for expanded clones.

clone size,J gene,V gene,D gene,CDR3 protein,CDR3 DNA
NA,TRBJ2-2,TRBV11-1,NA,CASSFPESTGELFF,TGTGCCAGCAGCTTCCCCGAGAGTACCGGGGAGCTGTTTTTT
NA,TRBJ2-3,TRBV20-1,TRBD2,CSASDPSGIYTDTQYF,TGCAGTGCTAGTGACCCTAGCGGGATATACACAGATACGCAGTATTTT
NA,TRBJ2-7,TRBV27,NA,CASSSSGVESYEQYF,TGTGCCAGCAGTTCCTCCGGGGTGGAATCCTACGAGCAGTACTTC
few,TRBJ2-3,TRBV19,TRBD2,CASSIRLAAGTDTQYF,TGTGCCAGTAGTATCAGACTAGCGGCTGGCACAGATACGCAGTATTTT
NA,TRBJ2-1,TRBV7-9,NA,CASSTLSNEQFF,TGTGCCAGCAGTACCCTATCGAATGAGCAGTTCTTC
once,TRBJ2-6,TRBV25-1,NA,CASMLSGANVLTF,TGTGCCAGCATGTTATCAGGGGCCAACGTCCTGACTTTC
NA,TRBJ2-7,TRBV14,TRBD1,CASSQRQGVHNSYEQYF,TGTGCCAGCAGCCAAAGACAGGGGGTCCATAACTCCTACGAGCAGTACTTC
NA,TRBJ2-1,TRBV5-1,NA,CASSLGADNEQFF,TGCGCCAGCAGCTTGGGGGCAGACAATGAGCAGTTCTTC
NA,TRBJ1-2,TRBV9,NA,CASSEQGYGYTF,TGTGCCAGCAGCGAACAGGGATATGGCTACACCTTC
NA,TRBJ2-1,TRBV30,NA,CAWSRLAGGEQFF,TGTGCCTGGAGTCGTCTAGCCGGTGGTGAGCAGTTCTTC
NA,TRBJ1-2,TRBV18,TRBD1,CASSPYGQAYGYTF,TGTGCCAGCTCACCTTATGGACAGGCCTATGGCTACACCTTC
NA,TRBJ2-3,TRBV3-1/TRBV3-2,TRBD2,CASSPLFRGRFTQYF,TGTGCCAGCAGCCCCCTTTTTCGCGGGAGGTTCACGCAGTATTTT
NA,TRBJ1-1,TRBV7-2,NA,CASSLAHGPSGSAFF,TGTGCCAGCAGCTTAGCGCATGGGCCATCAGGATCAGCTTTCTTT
NA,TRBJ2-5,TRBV4-1,TRBD2,CASSHLIAGPQETQYF,TGCGCCAGCAGCCATCTTATAGCGGGACCACAAGAGACCCAGTACTTC
NA,TRBJ1-1,TRBV6-5,TRBD1,CASSYGQGFLTEAFF,TGTGCCAGCAGTTATGGACAGGGGTTTCTTACTGAAGCTTTCTTT
NA,TRBJ2-3,TRBV19,NA,CASTSATDTQYF,TGTGCCTCGACCTCCGCAACAGATACGCAGTATTTT
once,TRBJ2-7,TRBV5-4,TRBD1,CASSLTGVHEQYF,TGTGCCAGCAGCTTGACAGGGGTCCACGAGCAGTACTTC
few,TRBJ2-7,TRBV13,NA,CASSTGIYEQYF,TGTGCCAGCAGCACCGGGATCTACGAGCAGTACTTC
NA,TRBJ2-7,TRBV12-3/TRBV12-4,NA,CASSLQGTYEQYF,TGTGCCAGCAGTTTACAGGGCACCTACGAGCAGTACTTC
NA,TRBJ2-1,TRBV5-4,TRBD2,CASSLGSPSGSFYNEQFF,TGTGCCAGCAGCTTGGGGTCCCCTAGCGGGAGTTTTTACAATGAGCAGTTCTTC
NA,TRBJ1-1,TRBV29-1,TRBD1,CSANRGTVNTEAFF,TGCAGCGCTAACAGGGGGACGGTGAACACTGAAGCTTTCTTT
NA,TRBJ1-3,TRBV9,NA,CASSVATGPHSGNTIYF,TGTGCCAGCAGCGTAGCGACAGGCCCCCACTCTGGAAACACCATATATTTT
few,TRBJ1-3,TRBV7-2,TRBD1,CASSSPTGSRNTIYF,TGTGCCAGCAGCTCCCCGACAGGGAGCAGGAACACCATATATTTT
few,TRBJ2-3,TRBV19,NA,CASSFRASTDTQYF,TGTGCCAGTAGTTTCAGGGCGAGCACAGATACGCAGTATTTT
NA,TRBJ1-6,TRBV5-6,NA,CASSLYGSWNSPLHF,TGTGCCAGCAGCTTATACGGGAGCTGGAATTCACCCCTCCACTTT
NA,TRBJ2-3,TRBV29-1,NA,CSVALERHTQYF,TGCAGCGTCGCCTTAGAACGGCATACGCAGTATTTT
NA,TRBJ2-7,TRBV3-1/TRBV3-2,NA,CASSHGRGRYEQYF,TGTGCCAGCAGCCACGGCAGGGGTCGGTACGAGCAGTACTTC
once,TRBJ1-1,TRBV30,TRBD1,CAWSVAGTGRNSAFF,TGTGCCTGGAGTGTAGCCGGGACAGGCCGAAATTCGGCTTTCTTT
once,TRBJ2-7,TRBV5-1,TRBD2,CASSPWGAGSSYEQYF,TGCGCCAGCAGTCCTTGGGGAGCGGGGTCCTCCTACGAGCAGTACTTC
NA,TRBJ1-2,TRBV12-3/TRBV12-4,TRBD1,CASSLGQAGYTF,TGTGCCAGCAGCTTGGGACAGGCTGGCTACACCTTC
NA,TRBJ1-2,TRBV7-5,NA,CVRSSKGGDRGPGYTF,TGTGTCAGAAGCTCTAAGGGCGGGGACAGGGGGCCTGGCTACACCTTC
NA,TRBJ2-1,TRBV11-2,TRBD2,CASSSGTSGGGHEQFF,TGTGCCAGCAGCTCTGGGACTAGCGGGGGTGGGCATGAGCAGTTCTTC
few,TRBJ1-5,TRBV25-1,TRBD1,CASSPRDRGPNQPQHF,TGTGCCAGCAGTCCCAGGGACAGGGGTCCTAATCAGCCCCAGCATTTT
NA,TRBJ1-2,TRBV5-5,TRBD1,CASSLAGDRFYGYTF,TGTGCCAGCAGCTTGGCGGGGGACAGGTTTTATGGCTACACCTTC
NA,TRBJ1-1,TRBV27,NA,CASSYVRGHTEAFF,TGTGCCAGCAGTTACGTGAGGGGACACACTGAAGCTTTCTTT
NA,TRBJ2-7,TRBV4-1,NA,CASSQEGGSGGYEQYF,TGCGCCAGCAGCCAAGAGGGTGGGTCCGGGGGCTACGAGCAGTACTTC
NA,TRBJ2-3,TRBV10-2,TRBD2,CASEVPSGGATPDTQYF,TGCGCCAGCGAGGTCCCTAGCGGGGGGGCAACCCCAGATACGCAGTATTTT
NA,TRBJ1-2,TRBV27,TRBD1,CASSPGGTVIITF,TGTGCCAGCAGTCCGGGGGGGACAGTTATAATCACCTTC
medium-sized,TRBJ2-3,TRBV10-1,NA,CASSEVSGPTQYF,TGCGCCAGCAGTGAAGTTTCGGGACCAACGCAGTATTTT
NA,TRBJ1-4,TRBV6-5,NA,CASSHTGTGNEKLFF,TGTGCCAGCAGTCATACCGGGACGGGAAATGAAAAACTGTTTTTT
NA,TRBJ2-7,TRBV3-1/TRBV3-2,TRBD1,CASSRGQGVSYEQYF,TGTGCCAGCAGCCGGGGACAGGGAGTATCCTACGAGCAGTACTTC
NA,TRBJ1-3,TRBV4-2,NA,CASSQASVSSGNTIYF,TGTGCCAGCAGCCAAGCATCGGTCAGCTCTGGAAACACCATATATTTT
NA,TRBJ2-1,TRBV5-1,TRBD1,CASSPLTGTYNEQFF,TGCGCCAGCAGCCCACTGACAGGGACCTACAATGAGCAGTTCTTC
NA,TRBJ2-1,TRBV18,NA,CASSPPASNEQFF,TGTGCCAGCTCACCACCAGCGAGCAATGAGCAGTTCTTC
NA,TRBJ2-4,TRBV19,TRBD2,CASSMRALAGVLPLLQYF,TGTGCCAGTAGTATGAGAGCGCTAGCGGGAGTTCTTCCCCTCCTTCAGTACTTC
NA,TRBJ1-2,TRBV5-6,NA,CASSLGTAYGYTF,TGTGCCAGCAGCTTAGGGACTGCATATGGCTACACCTTC
NA,TRBJ2-2,TRBV25-1,TRBD2,CASSERAGGIGELFF,TGTGCCAGCAGTGAGAGAGCGGGGGGGATCGGGGAGCTGTTTTTT
few,TRBJ1-3,TRBV5-1,NA,CASSLRPTAEPTASGNTIYF,TGCGCCAGCAGCTTGAGACCGACAGCCGAACCAACTGCGTCTGGAAACACCATATATTTT
NA,TRBJ1-3,TRBV19,NA,CASSIFGDRGENTIYF,TGTGCCAGTAGTATCTTCGGGGACCGCGGAGAAAACACCATATATTTT
NA,TRBJ2-5,TRBV4-1,TRBD2,CASSQTLAGGIQETQYF,TGCGCCAGCAGCCAGACCTTAGCGGGGGGCATCCAAGAGACCCAGTACTTC
NA,TRBJ1-1,TRBV30,NA,CAWSQAGIEAFF,TGTGCCTGGAGTCAAGCGGGGATCGAAGCTTTCTTT